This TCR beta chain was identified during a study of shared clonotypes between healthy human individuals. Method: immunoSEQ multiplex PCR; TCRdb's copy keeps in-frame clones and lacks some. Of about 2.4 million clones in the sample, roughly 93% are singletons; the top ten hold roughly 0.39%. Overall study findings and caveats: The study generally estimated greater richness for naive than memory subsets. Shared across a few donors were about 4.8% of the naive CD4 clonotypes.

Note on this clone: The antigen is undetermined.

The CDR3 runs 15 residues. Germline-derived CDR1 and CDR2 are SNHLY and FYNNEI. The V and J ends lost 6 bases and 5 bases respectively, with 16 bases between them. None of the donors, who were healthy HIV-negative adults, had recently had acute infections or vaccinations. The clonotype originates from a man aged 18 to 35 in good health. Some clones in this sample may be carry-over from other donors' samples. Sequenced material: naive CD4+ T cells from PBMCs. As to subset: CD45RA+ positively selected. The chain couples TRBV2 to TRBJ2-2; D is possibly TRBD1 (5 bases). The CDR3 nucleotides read TGTGCCAGCAGAGGTCAAGGGGTTGGGACCGGGGAGCTGTTTTTT. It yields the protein CASRGQGVGTGELFF.